This entry lists 25 T cell receptor beta chains sequenced from one sample in a study of CD8+ T cells in alopecia areata. Specified treatment: oral pan-JAK inhibitor, 5-10 mg twice daily. As the sequencing template, cDNA was produced by extracting RNA and reverse transcribing it. The protocol was immunoSEQ multiplex PCR, while the TCRdb copy is restricted to in-frame clones and leaves out a portion. This sample has more than 110,000 clones, with 45% to 60% found just once. Specimen: CD8+ T cells sorted from blood, collected at week 4, from a patient treated with tofacitinib. These receptors originate from a human donor with alopecia areata.

In this sample, this clone turned up once. This chain uses TRBV7-2 with TRBJ2-2; D remains ambiguous. Germline lookup yields CDR1 SGHTA and CDR2 FQGNSA. This CDR3 has 12 amino acids. V gave up 2 bases and J gave up 6 bases, with 4 bases separating them. DNA of the CDR3: TGTGCCAGCAGCTTAAGCGCCGGGGAGCTGTTTTTT. Translated, it gives CASSLSAGELFF.

J is TRBJ1-2 and V is TRBV5-6; no reliable D call. Trimming stripped 4 bases from V and 1 base from J, with 17 bases between. The CDR3 sequence is 16 residues long. CDR1 is SGHDT and CDR2 is YYEEEE in the germline V gene. The CDR3 sequence is CASSAGTLVFNYGYTF. CDR3 in DNA: TGTGCCAGCAGCGCCGGAACTCTGGTCTTTAACTATGGCTACACCTTC.

This clone showed up just a few times. This chain uses TRBV13 with TRBJ1-3; D is perhaps TRBD1 (6 bases). V lost 5 bases and J 0 bases, leaving 11 bases between the germline ends. The CDR3 has 15 amino acids. Germline V gives CDR1 PRHDT, CDR2 FYEKMQ (reference sequence). For the CDR3, the DNA is TGTGCCAGCAGCGACAGGTCCAACTCTGGAAACACCATATATTTT. Translation gives CASSDRSNSGNTIYF.

The chain carries TRBV13 and TRBJ2-6; 7 nucleotides align to TRBD2. The CDR3 runs 16 residues. Germline V gene lookup returns CDR1 PRHDT and CDR2 FYEKMQ (reference sequence). Losses at the gene ends were 3 bases for V and 0 bases for J; bases not matched to a gene: 2. Here the CDR3 DNA reads TGTGCCAGCAGCTTCACGGGGGGCTCTGGGGCCAACGTCCTGACTTTC. Protein: CASSFTGGSGANVLTF. Full variable domain (outside the CDR3, taken from reference TRBV13 and TRBJ2-6): AAGVIQSPRHLIKEKRETATLKCYPIPRHDTVYWYQQGPGQDPQFLISFYEKMQSDKGSIPDRFSAQQFSDYHSELNMSSLELGDSALYFCASSFTGGSGANVLTFGAGSRLTVL.

The chain employs TRBV4-1 and TRBJ2-7, with D tentatively TRBD1 or TRBD2 (5 bases each). The germline V and J ends were trimmed by 2 bases and 0 bases, with 11 bases remaining between them. Germline V gene data show CDR1 as MGHRA and CDR2 as YSYEKL. The CDR3 consists of 15 residues. CDR3 DNA sequence: TGCGCCAGCAGCCAAAGTCGGGACGTCTCCTACGAGCAGTACTTC. The encoded protein is CASSQSRDVSYEQYF.

The V and J genes are TRBV7-9 and TRBJ1-2, with D hard to call. The CDR3 is 14 residues long. V was cut by 1 base and J by 4 bases, with 10 bases left in between. Germline CDR1 SEHNR, CDR2 FQNEAQ (reference sequence). The CDR3 reads CASSLGRQIYGYTF. CDR3 nucleotide sequence: TGTGCCAGCAGCTTAGGACGGCAGATCTATGGCTACACCTTC. Based on the CDR3 plus reference TRBV7-9 and TRBJ1-2, the full variable domain is DTGVSQNPRHKITKRGQNVTFRCDPISEHNRLYWYRQTLGQGPEFLTYFQNEAQLEKSRLLSDRFSAERPKGSFSTLEIQRTEQGDSAMYLCASSLGRQIYGYTFGSGTRLTVV.

The CDR3: CASGRDRDHEQYF. The DNA of the CDR3 is TGTGCATCTGGACGGGACAGGGACCACGAGCAGTACTTC. The chain links TRBV30 to TRBJ2-7; TRBD1 matches 9 bases. From germline, CDR1 is GTSNPN and CDR2 SVGIG (reference sequence). The length of the CDR3 is 13 residues.

This clone has more than one count but fewer than ten. The chain joins TRBV13 to TRBJ2-5, with D hard to call. Per germline, CDR1 PRHDT and CDR2 FYEKMQ (reference sequence). The V end lost 3 bases, the J end lost 4 bases, and 9 bases lay between the germline ends. The CDR3 consists of 13 residues. The CDR3 DNA reads TGTGCCAGCAGCTTCTCCCTCGGAGAGACCCAGTACTTC. Its translation is CASSFSLGETQYF.

The chain carries TRBV29-1 and TRBJ2-1, with TRBD2 matching 7 bases. The length of the CDR3 is 15 residues. J gave up 0 bases and V 1 base, and 3 bases lay outside the gene matches. Per germline, CDR1 SQVTM and CDR2 ANQGSEA. CDR3 amino acids: CSVEAGGYSYNEQFF. The DNA of the CDR3 is TGCAGCGTTGAAGCCGGGGGGTACTCCTACAATGAGCAGTTCTTC.

The chain uses TRBV2 and TRBJ2-2; 9 positions agree with TRBD1. The germline V gene encodes CDR1 SNHLY and CDR2 FYNNEI. Trimming at V came to 6 bases and at J to 0 bases, leaving 14 bases not matched to a gene. The CDR3 has 19 amino acids. In DNA, the CDR3 is TGTGCCAGCAGGTCCAACCCCGGGACAGGGTTCCCGAACACCGGGGAGCTGTTTTTT. Residues: CASRSNPGTGFPNTGELFF.

The V and J genes are TRBV29-1 and TRBJ1-5; D is ambiguous. The CDR3 totals 16 residues. Germline V gene lookup returns CDR1 SQVTM and CDR2 ANQGSEA. The CDR3 nucleotides are TGCAGACGTTACGGGATGTGCATCAACGGGCGTCAGCCCCAGCATTTT. Translated, it gives CRRYGMCINGRQPQHF.

The table lists this clone with a few counts. The same CDR3 arises from other DNA sequences in this sample as well. The chain has TRBV4-3 and TRBJ1-4; no clear D gene. Germline V gives CDR1 LGHNA, CDR2 YSLEER. The CDR3 covers 15 residues. Between the trimmed V and J ends, which lost 4 bases and 0 bases, there was a span of 9 bases. The CDR3 sequence is CASSPTFATNEKLFF. The CDR3 region has the DNA TGCGCCAGCAGCCCCACTTTTGCAACTAATGAAAAACTGTTTTTT.

This rearrangement joins TRBV6-5 to TRBJ2-7; D is possibly TRBD2 (6 bases). Trimming stripped 2 bases from V and 4 bases from J, with 9 bases between. This CDR3 is 13 amino acids long. Per the germline V gene, CDR1 is MNHEY and CDR2 is SVGAGI. The CDR3 nucleotides read TGTGCCAGCAGTTACAACCGGGAGTACGAGCAGTACTTC. Translation: CASSYNREYEQYF.

The chain is built from TRBV30 and TRBJ2-7, with TRBD1 identical over 8 bases. Germline V gene sequence: CDR1 GTSNPN, CDR2 SVGIG (reference sequence). The CDR3 is 13 residues long. Unmatched junction bases numbered 2, after V lost 1 base and J lost 3 bases. The chain's CDR3 is CAWSGDRGYEQYF. The CDR3 DNA reads as TGTGCCTGGAGTGGCGACAGGGGCTACGAGCAGTACTTC.

The CDR3, as DNA: TGTGCCAGCAGTTACGGCAGGACGATGAACACTGAAGCTTTCTTT. Translated: CASSYGRTMNTEAFF. The V and J genes are TRBV6-6 and TRBJ1-1; no definite D call. Trimming took 2 bases from V and 0 from J, leaving 10 bases between them. Germline V lookup: CDR1 MNHNY, CDR2 SVGAGI (reference sequence). This CDR3 is built from 15 residues.

This clone was detected once. The same CDR3 also results from other DNA sequences found in this sample. This chain links TRBV25-1 with TRBJ1-4; D not certain. This CDR3 comprises 11 residues. With 4 bases removed from V and 8 bases from J, the gap between germline ends came to 5 bases. The germline V gene has CDR1 MGHDK and CDR2 SYGVNS. The CDR3 protein is CASSVGEKLFF. In nucleotides, the CDR3 is TGTGCCAGCAGTGTGGGGGAAAAACTGTTTTTT. The full variable domain, with the rest looked up from reference TRBV25-1 and TRBJ1-4, is EADIYQTPRYLVIGTGKKITLECSQTMGHDKMYWYQQDPGMELHLIHYSYGVNSTEKGDLSSESTVSRIRTEHFPLTLESARPSHTSQYLCASSVGEKLFFGSGTQLSVL.

CDR3 region: CASSDRGGFEAFF. Here the CDR3 DNA reads TGTGCCAGCAGTGACAGGGGAGGTTTTGAAGCTTTCTTT. The chain has TRBV27 and TRBJ1-1; 8 nucleotides line up with TRBD1. The CDR3 runs 13 residues. Unmatched junction bases numbered 6, after V lost 5 bases and J lost 7 bases. Germline V gene data show CDR1 as MNHEY and CDR2 as SMNVEV (reference sequence).

This clone was recorded a few times. The chain combines TRBV5-1 with TRBJ1-1; D is perhaps TRBD1 (6 bases). In germline, CDR1 is SGHRS, CDR2 YFSETQ. This CDR3 is built from 15 residues. V gave up 2 bases and J gave up 0 bases, with 11 bases separating them. CDR3 residues: CASSLPDSMNTEAFF. CDR3 bases: TGCGCCAGCAGCTTACCGGACAGCATGAACACTGAAGCTTTCTTT.

Only one count was recorded for this clone. The V gene is TRBV4-3, the J gene TRBJ2-7; TRBD1 matches at 9 bases. Per germline, CDR1 LGHNA and CDR2 YSLEER. Trimming at V came to 3 bases and at J to 13 bases, leaving 16 bases not matched to a gene. CDR3 size: 15 residues. CDR3 residues: CASSQGIGTGTSSYF. DNA for the CDR3: TGCGCCAGCAGCCAGGGAATTGGGACAGGGACTTCGTCTTACTTC.

This chain links TRBV6-6 with TRBJ2-7, with 8 bases matching TRBD2. V lost 5 bases and J lost 2; bases outside the gene matches: 5. CDR1 is MNHNY, CDR2 SVGAGI, per germline (reference sequence). The CDR3 contains 14 residues. CDR3 loop: CASSTRGGTYEQYF. In DNA, the CDR3 is TGTGCCAGCAGTACCCGGGGGGGGACCTACGAGCAGTACTTC.

The chain joins TRBV7-9 to TRBJ2-2, with 7 bases matching TRBD1. Germline V gene lookup returns CDR1 SEHNR and CDR2 FQNEAQ (reference sequence). The J segment lost 4 bases and the V segment lost 6 bases, leaving 8 bases of the junction unmatched. The CDR3 is made up of 15 amino acids. CDR3: CASRPGQAGTGELFF. For the CDR3, the DNA is TGTGCCAGCAGACCAGGACAGGCGGGCACCGGGGAGCTGTTTTTT.

The chain carries TRBV9 and TRBJ2-5, with unresolved D. Between the trimmed V and J ends, which lost 0 bases and 5 bases, there was a span of 11 bases. The CDR3 length is 14 residues. Germline V gene data show CDR1 as SGDLS and CDR2 as YYNGEE. CDR3 protein: CASSVDDSPETQYF. For the CDR3, the DNA is TGTGCCAGCAGCGTAGATGACTCGCCGGAGACCCAGTACTTC.

J is TRBJ1-1 and V is TRBV5-6, with 7 bases fitting TRBD1. The trim removed 4 bases at V and 6 bases at J, leaving 6 bases unmatched. Germline V lookup: CDR1 SGHDT, CDR2 YYEEEE. The CDR3 covers 13 residues. The CDR3 is CASSRTGDPEAFF. The CDR3 DNA reads TGTGCCAGCAGCCGTACAGGGGATCCTGAAGCTTTCTTT.

This rearrangement joins TRBV5-1 to TRBJ2-2; D remains unclear. The V and J ends lost 1 base and 3 bases respectively, with 10 bases between them. Germline values: CDR1 SGHRS, CDR2 YFSETQ. The CDR3 totals 15 residues. The CDR3 DNA follows: TGCGCCAGCAGCTTGATGAAGGTCGACACCGGGGAGCTGTTTTTT. Its translation: CASSLMKVDTGELFF.

This chain joins TRBV25-1 and TRBJ1-1, with D possibly TRBD1 on 5 matching bases. The CDR3 covers 12 residues. V was pared by 5 bases and J by 4 bases, with 8 bases between. Per germline, CDR1 MGHDK and CDR2 SYGVNS. CDR3 in amino acids: CASSPGGTEAFF. CDR3 nucleotides: TGTGCCAGCAGTCCCGGGGGCACTGAAGCTTTCTTT.